These T cell receptor beta chains were read from a single sample in a study of identical twins. TCRdb processed the 5' RACE reads anew with MiXCR; each CDR3 protein has one entry. The data hold around 690,000 distinct CDR3 sequences, with 20% to 25% observed a single time. A further study also used this sample, focusing on T cells expressing NK-cell markers.

The sequencing input was PBMCs. The receptors were gathered from a woman aged 18-35 years in good health. Both conserved end residues are part of each CDR3. D genes are given only for firm matches.

v_call	j_call	d_call	cdr3_aa
TRBV9	TRBJ2-1	TRBD2	CASSVASGGVGNEQFF
TRBV10-3	TRBJ1-1	TRBD1	CAISTQGANTEAFF
TRBV20-1	TRBJ2-1	-	CSARKKLEQFF
TRBV20-1	TRBJ1-5	-	CSARSPLDQPQHF
TRBV2	TRBJ2-3	TRBD2	CASSHPGLGSSDTQYF
TRBV12-3/TRBV12-4	TRBJ2-4	TRBD1	CASSSTGAKNIQYF
TRBV20-1	TRBJ1-2	-	CSALDSLLSYTF
TRBV4-3	TRBJ2-7	-	CASSQARGRTYEQYF
TRBV29-1	TRBJ2-7	TRBD2	CSVVRGGEQYF
TRBV4-3	TRBJ2-7	TRBD2	CASSQDLIAGSYEQYF
TRBV20-1	TRBJ2-1	TRBD2	CSARTHSGRGNEQFF
TRBV2	TRBJ2-1	TRBD1	CASSETGQGRYNEQFF
TRBV7-6	TRBJ1-1	TRBD1	CASRLEKGQMNTEAFF
TRBV27	TRBJ2-1	-	CASRSTQMEFF
TRBV11-2	TRBJ2-1	TRBD2	CATATSGVLIGEQFF
TRBV18	TRBJ2-1	TRBD2	CASRPGLALSEQFF
TRBV27	TRBJ1-5	TRBD1	CASSLTGGVDQPQHF
TRBV19	TRBJ2-2	-	CASRLFTAGRELFF
TRBV29-1	TRBJ1-1	-	CSGRMGLATEAFF
TRBV5-1	TRBJ1-2	-	CASSLPGGRDGYTF
TRBV12-3/TRBV12-4	TRBJ2-7	TRBD1	CASSLDRRVRGEQYF
TRBV7-6	TRBJ2-7	-	CASSRARSSYEQYF
TRBV7-2	TRBJ2-3	-	CASTTGAGRRDTQYF
TRBV6-5	TRBJ2-1	-	CASSSQSGTDYNEQFF
TRBV9	TRBJ2-1	-	CASSVDPSSYNEQFF
TRBV6-2/TRBV6-3	TRBJ2-7	TRBD2	CASSYTTSGTSLPYEQYF
TRBV13	TRBJ2-5	-	CASSLALRVQTRQETQYF
TRBV6-1	TRBJ2-1	-	CASSPLPGNYNEQFF
TRBV10-2	TRBJ1-1	-	CASSLGGGAEAFF
TRBV20-1	TRBJ2-5	TRBD1	CSAGDRSTETQYF
TRBV12-3/TRBV12-4	TRBJ2-7	TRBD2	CASSSLRLAPSYEQYF
TRBV6-1	TRBJ1-1	-	CASSVRGNTEAFF
TRBV5-1	TRBJ1-5	-	CASSPEGDQPQHF
TRBV27	TRBJ2-5	TRBD1	CASKIRDSPGTQYF
TRBV13	TRBJ2-1	TRBD1	CASSFGTVYNEQFF
TRBV2	TRBJ2-1	TRBD2	CASSGRLAGEVEQFF
TRBV10-3	TRBJ1-3	-	CAIMSSGNTIYF
TRBV7-9	TRBJ2-1	TRBD2	CASSRPPSGGNEQFF
TRBV13	TRBJ1-1	TRBD1	CASSSRAGDRTYTEAFF
TRBV10-3	TRBJ1-1	-	CAIRSNTEAFF
TRBV20-1	TRBJ1-5	-	CSAREGGWDQPQHF
TRBV13	TRBJ2-1	TRBD1	CASSVQQGYEQFF
TRBV5-6	TRBJ1-2	-	CASSSVGDVGGYTF
TRBV12-3/TRBV12-4	TRBJ1-2	-	CASRSWVDRSYGYTF
TRBV12-3/TRBV12-4	TRBJ1-2	-	CASRGWEYYGYTF
TRBV4-2	TRBJ2-2	-	CASRLETGELFF
TRBV4-1	TRBJ2-3	TRBD1	CASSQRQGAYTDTQYF
TRBV29-1	TRBJ1-1	TRBD1	CSVPRPRGRGNTEAFF
TRBV10-1	TRBJ1-6	-	CAIPDSRRNSPLHF
TRBV3-1	TRBJ2-1	TRBD2	CASSQLVAGEQFF
TRBV9	TRBJ2-1	TRBD1	CASSRDRGNGNEQFF
TRBV9	TRBJ2-7	TRBD1	CASSARRDSPYEQYF
TRBV24-1	TRBJ2-5	TRBD1	CATSAGGGETQYF
TRBV5-1	TRBJ2-3	TRBD2	CASSLGTAGLHTDTQYF
TRBV12-3/TRBV12-4	TRBJ2-1	-	CAGWRDSLNEQFF
TRBV6-1	TRBJ1-4	-	CASRRTLQGNEKLFF
TRBV6-1	TRBJ1-6	-	CASTGTHNSPLHF
TRBV5-4	TRBJ1-3	TRBD1	CASSSQGEDTIYF
TRBV10-1	TRBJ2-7	-	CASSESGRMPDEQYF
TRBV7-9	TRBJ2-1	-	CASSLEDSHNEQFF